This T cell receptor beta chain was documented in a study of T cell responses to AZD1222 COVID-19 vaccine. General study findings and limits: Among vaccine-associated CD4 TCRs, coverage spanned spike, with dominance at 160-218 and 743-854. Sampling that yielded the repertoires occurred only after the peak T cell response.

The CDR3 is 17 residues long. In germline, CDR1 is SGHRS, CDR2 YFSETQ. J gave up 3 bases and V 0 bases, and 7 bases lay outside the gene matches. Worth noting for this clone: The antigen is not known.

Assay used: immunoSEQ multiplex PCR; TCRdb lists only in-frame clones, some missing. The sample shows around 31,000 clones, just over 90% of them seen only once. Sequences were derived from peripheral blood, sampled on day 0 of AZD1222 vaccination. The TCR sequence derives from an adult in good health. V gene TRBV5-1 combines with J gene TRBJ2-3, with TRBD2 identical over 10 bases. The CDR3 DNA is TGCGCCAGCAGCTTGGCCCCGGGACTAGCGTCGACAGATACGCAGTATTTT. It translates to CASSLAPGLASTDTQYF.